These 13 T cell receptor beta chains came from one sample sequenced in a study of blood T cell repertoires in COVID-19. Produced via immunoSEQ multiplex PCR; TCRdb's table is partial and in-frame only. Here the sample spans under 250,000 clones, 85% to 90% being singletons. Material: peripheral blood. Every receptor here comes from a man aged 50-59 years with COVID-19, enrolled during active disease.

This chain connects TRBV5-1 to TRBJ2-6; the D gene is possibly TRBD1 (6 bases). The germline V gene encodes CDR1 SGHRS and CDR2 YFSETQ. V was trimmed by 3 bases and J by 0 bases, leaving 13 bases between them. The CDR3 sequence is 17 residues long. This CDR3 reads CASSSGQANSGANVLTF. The CDR3 nucleotides read TGCGCCAGCAGCTCGGGACAAGCTAACTCTGGGGCCAACGTCCTGACTTTC.

This chain links TRBV18 with TRBJ2-5, with D possibly matching TRBD1 (6 bases). Looked up from germline, CDR1 is KGHSH and CDR2 is LQKENI. Trimming cost V 3 bases and J 5 bases, with 16 bases left between them. The CDR3 has 15 amino acids. Written as DNA, the CDR3 is TGTGCCAGCTCACCGGGGCAGGGGATTGTGGAGACCCAGTACTTC. Protein product: CASSPGQGIVETQYF.

The CDR3: CASRSQASGANVLTF. The CDR3 nucleotides read TGTGCCAGCAGGTCACAGGCGTCTGGGGCCAACGTCCTGACTTTC. This chain uses TRBV28 with TRBJ2-6, with D maybe TRBD1 (5 bases). V lost 6 bases and J 1 base, leaving 10 bases between the germline ends. The CDR3 is 15 amino acids. Germline assignment: CDR1 MDHEN and CDR2 SYDVKM. The complete variable domain, with remaining parts taken from reference TRBV28 and TRBJ2-6, reads DVKVTQSSRYLVKRTGEKVFLECVQDMDHENMFWYRQDPGLGLRLIYFSYDVKMKEKGDIPEGYSVSREKKERFSLILESASTNQTSMYLCASRSQASGANVLTFGAGSRLTVL.

This sequence joins TRBV27 and TRBJ1-1; unclear D gene. V was trimmed by 3 bases and J by 4 bases, leaving 15 bases between them. The germline CDR1 and CDR2 sequences are MNHEY and SMNVEV (reference sequence). There are 15 residues in the CDR3. The CDR3 region is CASSFRRARFTEAFF. The CDR3 DNA follows: TGTGCCAGCAGTTTTAGGAGGGCTCGGTTCACTGAAGCTTTCTTT.

About this clone: The identical CDR3 is also encoded by other nucleotide sequences in the sample. This chain joins TRBV30 and TRBJ1-4, with TRBD1 as a possible D gene (5 bases). V was pared by 3 bases and J by 3 bases, with 8 bases between. This CDR3 region has 13 residues. The germline CDR1 and CDR2 sequences are GTSNPN and SVGIG (reference sequence). CDR3 DNA: TGTGCCTGGAGGACAGCTCCTAATGAAAAACTGTTTTTT. Translation: CAWRTAPNEKLFF.

In DNA, the CDR3 is TGCAGTGTGGAGGTCTACGAGCAGTACTTC. It yields the protein CSVEVYEQYF. The V gene is TRBV20-1, the J gene TRBJ2-7, with a possible D match to TRBD2 (5 bases). The germline V gene has CDR1 DFQATT and CDR2 SNEGSKA (reference sequence). V lost 7 bases and J lost 3, with 7 bases in between. The CDR3 is 10 amino acids.

The chain is built from TRBV6-1 and TRBJ2-1; a weak D match, TRBD1 (6 bases). From germline, CDR1 is MNHNS and CDR2 SASEGT. The V and J ends lost 6 bases and 0 bases respectively, with 12 bases between them. The CDR3 covers 15 residues. CDR3: CASRSTGFSYNEQFF. The CDR3 coding sequence is TGTGCCAGCAGATCCACAGGGTTCTCCTACAATGAGCAGTTCTTC.

The chain has TRBV10-3 and TRBJ1-3; 8 nucleotides agree with TRBD1. Germline-derived CDR1 and CDR2 are ENHRY and SYGVKD. J gave up 6 bases and V 10 bases, and 8 bases lay outside the gene matches. This CDR3 spans 13 amino acids. CDR3 bases: TGTGCCACCGGACAGGGACTGGAAAACACCATATATTTT. It encodes CATGQGLENTIYF.

V gene TRBV19 combines with J gene TRBJ2-1; no reliable D call. Per germline, CDR1 LNHDA and CDR2 SQIVND (reference sequence). Deletions cut 5 bases from V and 6 bases from J, with 11 bases between. CDR3 length equals 13 residues. DNA of the CDR3: TGTGCCAGTAGTCTCGTGGGCCTCAATGAGCAGTTCTTC. This encodes CASSLVGLNEQFF.

The table lists this clone with a count of one. The CDR3 sequence is CASSRDRGHTEAFF. For the CDR3, the DNA is TGTGCCAGCTCGCGAGACAGGGGCCACACTGAAGCTTTCTTT. The chain has TRBV18 and TRBJ1-1; 8 bases are shared with TRBD1. V shed 6 bases and J 3 bases; nucleotides not matched to a gene: 6. The CDR3 is made up of 14 amino acids. Germline V CDR1 and CDR2: KGHSH, LQKENI.

The V gene is TRBV28, the J gene TRBJ2-1, with 8 positions matching TRBD2. Unmatched junction bases numbered 1, after V lost 1 base and J lost 2 bases. CDR3 length: 15 amino acids. Germline CDR1 reads MDHEN; CDR2 reads SYDVKM. Here the CDR3 reads CASSLFGGAYNEQFF. In nucleotides, the CDR3 is TGTGCCAGCAGTTTATTCGGGGGGGCCTACAATGAGCAGTTCTTC.

J is TRBJ1-5 and V is TRBV7-8; a possible D gene is TRBD1 (6 bases). The CDR3 consists of 16 residues. V lost 6 bases to trimming and J lost 1 base, with 16 bases between them. The germline V gene has CDR1 SGHVS and CDR2 FQNEAQ. The CDR3: CASRQGGLQSNQPQHF. As DNA, the CDR3 is TGTGCCAGCAGACAAGGGGGATTACAGAGCAATCAGCCCCAGCATTTT.

This clone was picked up many times. The chain recombines TRBV28 with TRBJ1-2, with D possibly TRBD1 on 6 matching bases. Germline loops: CDR1 MDHEN, CDR2 SYDVKM. The ends were cut back, 6 bases at V and 4 bases at J, with 12 bases in the middle. The CDR3 runs to 13 residues. The CDR3 reads CASRYRAPYGYTF. CDR3 sequence (DNA): TGTGCCAGCAGATACAGGGCCCCCTATGGCTACACCTTC.